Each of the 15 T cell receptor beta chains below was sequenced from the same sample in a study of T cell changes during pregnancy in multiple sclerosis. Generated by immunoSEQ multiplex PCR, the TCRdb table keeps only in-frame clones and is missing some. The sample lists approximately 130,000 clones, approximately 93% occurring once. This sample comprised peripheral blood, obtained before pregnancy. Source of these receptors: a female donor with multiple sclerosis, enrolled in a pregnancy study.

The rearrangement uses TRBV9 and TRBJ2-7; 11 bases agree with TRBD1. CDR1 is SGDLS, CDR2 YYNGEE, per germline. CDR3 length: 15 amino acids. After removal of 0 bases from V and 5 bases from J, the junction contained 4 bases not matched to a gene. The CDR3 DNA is TGTGCCAGCAGCGTAGCCGGGACAGGGGGTGACGAGCAGTACTTC. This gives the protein CASSVAGTGGDEQYF.

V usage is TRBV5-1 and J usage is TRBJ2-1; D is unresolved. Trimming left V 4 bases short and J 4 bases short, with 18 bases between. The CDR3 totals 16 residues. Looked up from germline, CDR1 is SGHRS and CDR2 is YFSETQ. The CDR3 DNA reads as TGCGCCAGCAGCCCGGGTCCGGATGGCCCATACAATGAGCAGTTCTTC. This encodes CASSPGPDGPYNEQFF.

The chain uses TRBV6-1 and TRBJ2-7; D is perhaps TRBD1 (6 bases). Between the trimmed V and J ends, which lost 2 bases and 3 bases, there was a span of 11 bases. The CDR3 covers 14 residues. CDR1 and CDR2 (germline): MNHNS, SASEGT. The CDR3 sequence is CASSEPRGGYEQYF. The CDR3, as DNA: TGTGCCAGCAGTGAACCCAGGGGCGGCTACGAGCAGTACTTC.

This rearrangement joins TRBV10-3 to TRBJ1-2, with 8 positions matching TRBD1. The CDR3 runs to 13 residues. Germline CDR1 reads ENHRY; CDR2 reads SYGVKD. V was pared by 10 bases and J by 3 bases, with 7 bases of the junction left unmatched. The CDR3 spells CATRTGKDYGYTF. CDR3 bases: TGTGCCACTCGGACAGGGAAGGACTATGGCTACACCTTC.

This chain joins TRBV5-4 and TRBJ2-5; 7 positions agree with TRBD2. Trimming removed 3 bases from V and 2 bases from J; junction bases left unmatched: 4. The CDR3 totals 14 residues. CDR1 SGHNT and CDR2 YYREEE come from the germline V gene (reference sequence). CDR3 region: CASSWGGVQETQYF. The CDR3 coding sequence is TGTGCCAGCAGCTGGGGGGGGGTACAAGAGACCCAGTACTTC.

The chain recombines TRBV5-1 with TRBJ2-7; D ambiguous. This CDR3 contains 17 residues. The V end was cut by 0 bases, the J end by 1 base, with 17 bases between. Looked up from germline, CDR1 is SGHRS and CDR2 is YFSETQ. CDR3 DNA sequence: TGCGCCAGCAGCTTGGGGCTAGTCACCCGCCTTTCCTACGAGCAGTACTTC. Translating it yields CASSLGLVTRLSYEQYF.

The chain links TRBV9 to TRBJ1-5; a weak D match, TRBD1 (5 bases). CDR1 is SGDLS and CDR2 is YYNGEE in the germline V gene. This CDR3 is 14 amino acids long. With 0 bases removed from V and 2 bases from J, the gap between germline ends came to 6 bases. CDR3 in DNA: TGTGCCAGCAGCGTAGGGGGCGGCAATCAGCCCCAGCATTTT. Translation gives CASSVGGGNQPQHF.

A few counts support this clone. The CDR3: CSAGMNTEAFF. In DNA, the CDR3 is TGCAGTGCGGGCATGAACACTGAAGCTTTCTTT. The gene calls are TRBV20-1 and TRBJ1-1; D ambiguous. This CDR3 has 11 residues. Trimming stripped 6 bases from V and 0 bases from J, with 5 bases between. Germline V lookup: CDR1 DFQATT, CDR2 SNEGSKA (reference sequence).

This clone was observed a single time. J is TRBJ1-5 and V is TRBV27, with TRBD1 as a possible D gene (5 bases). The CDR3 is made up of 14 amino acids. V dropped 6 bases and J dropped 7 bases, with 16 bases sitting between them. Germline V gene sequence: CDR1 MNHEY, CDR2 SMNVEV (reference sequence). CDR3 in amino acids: CASSPGLRRQPQHF. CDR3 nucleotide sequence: TGTGCCAGCAGCCCGGGACTACGCCGCCAGCCCCAGCATTTT.

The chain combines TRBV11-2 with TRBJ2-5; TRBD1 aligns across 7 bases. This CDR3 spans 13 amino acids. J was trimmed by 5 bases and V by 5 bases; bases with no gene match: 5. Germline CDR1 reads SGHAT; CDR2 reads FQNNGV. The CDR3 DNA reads TGTGCCAGCAGCCCCACAGGGGAGGAGACCCAGTACTTC. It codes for CASSPTGEETQYF.

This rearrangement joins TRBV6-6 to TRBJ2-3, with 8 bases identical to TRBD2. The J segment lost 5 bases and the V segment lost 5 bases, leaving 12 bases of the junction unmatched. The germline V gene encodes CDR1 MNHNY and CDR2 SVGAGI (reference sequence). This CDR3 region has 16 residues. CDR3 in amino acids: CASSGDSLAGIDTQYF. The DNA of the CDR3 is TGTGCCAGCAGTGGCGATTCTCTAGCGGGTATAGATACGCAGTATTTT.

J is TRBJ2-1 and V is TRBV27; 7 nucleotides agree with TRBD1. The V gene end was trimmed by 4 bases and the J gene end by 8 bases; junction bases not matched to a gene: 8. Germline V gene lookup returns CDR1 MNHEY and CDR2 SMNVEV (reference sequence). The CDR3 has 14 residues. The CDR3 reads CASSSKGARDEQFF. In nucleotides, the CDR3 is TGTGCCAGCAGTTCGAAGGGGGCAAGGGATGAGCAGTTCTTC.

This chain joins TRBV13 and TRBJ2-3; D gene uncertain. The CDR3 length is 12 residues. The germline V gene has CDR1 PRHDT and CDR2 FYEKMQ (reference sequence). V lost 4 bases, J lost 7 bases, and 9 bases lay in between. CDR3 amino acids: CASSSLPNTQYF. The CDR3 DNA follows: TGTGCCAGCAGCTCCCTACCCAATACGCAGTATTTT.

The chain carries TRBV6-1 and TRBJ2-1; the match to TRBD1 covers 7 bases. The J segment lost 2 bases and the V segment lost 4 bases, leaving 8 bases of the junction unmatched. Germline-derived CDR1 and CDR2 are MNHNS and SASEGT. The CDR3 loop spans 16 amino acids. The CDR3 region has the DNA TGTGCCAGCAGTGTGGATAGGGGGCTGGCCTACAATGAGCAGTTCTTC. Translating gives CASSVDRGLAYNEQFF.

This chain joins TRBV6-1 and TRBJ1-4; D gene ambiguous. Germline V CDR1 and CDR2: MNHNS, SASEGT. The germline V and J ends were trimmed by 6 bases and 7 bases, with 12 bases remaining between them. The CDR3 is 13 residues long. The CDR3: CASSQERAEKLFF. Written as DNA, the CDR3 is TGTGCCAGCAGCCAGGAGAGGGCTGAAAAACTGTTTTTT.